This T cell receptor beta chain was profiled in a study of blood T cell repertoires in COVID-19. At the level of the study: From T cells, B-cell-depleted T cells, or PBMCs came the material, which was cDNA or gDNA.

This clone was seen once. This CDR3 has 12 amino acids. CDR1 and CDR2 (germline): KGHSH, LQKENI. V was cut by 1 base and J by 4 bases, with 4 bases left in between. Assay used: immunoSEQ multiplex PCR; TCRdb lists only in-frame clones, some missing. Here the sample spans 100,000 to 150,000 clones, approximately 84% being singletons. The V call is TRBV18, the J call TRBJ1-2; no clear D gene. Sequencing was done on a sample of peripheral blood. The sequence was collected from a woman aged 55-70 years with acute or convalescent COVID-19. The CDR3 DNA sequence: TGTGCCAGCTCACCACTGAGCTATGGCTACACCTTC. Translation gives CASSPLSYGYTF.